This section outlines one T cell receptor (beta chain) sequence together with its context. cDNA came from approximately 0.5 to 1 ug RNA primed by random hexamers. MiXCR, run by TCRdb on the immunoSEQ multiplex PCR reads, gives a single entry per CDR3 protein. The sample holds some 190,000 distinct CDR3 sequences, 90% to 95% seen once. The sample originates from a study of CD8 T cells in Susac syndrome. The CDR3 length is 12 residues. The V and J ends lost 6 bases and 11 bases respectively, with 17 bases between them. The germline gives CDR1 MNHEY, CDR2 SVGEGT. The specimen sequenced was CD4+ T cells from PBMCs. This sequence originates from a human donor in good health. The chain couples TRBV6-2 or TRBV6-3 to TRBJ2-7; a possible D gene is TRBD1 (5 bases). The CDR3 DNA reads as TGTGCCAGCAGCCGCGACAGCGTTCGTGAGTACTTC. Its translation is CASSRDSVREYF.